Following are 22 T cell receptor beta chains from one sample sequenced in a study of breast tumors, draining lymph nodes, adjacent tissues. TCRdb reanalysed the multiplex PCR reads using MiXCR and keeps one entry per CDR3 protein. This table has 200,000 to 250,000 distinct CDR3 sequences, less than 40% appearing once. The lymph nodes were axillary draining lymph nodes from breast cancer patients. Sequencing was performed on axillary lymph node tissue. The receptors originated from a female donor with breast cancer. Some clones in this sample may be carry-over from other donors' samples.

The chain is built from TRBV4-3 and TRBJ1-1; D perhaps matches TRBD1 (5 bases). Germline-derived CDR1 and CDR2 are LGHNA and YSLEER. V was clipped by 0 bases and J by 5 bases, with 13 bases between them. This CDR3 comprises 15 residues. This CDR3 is CASSQDVGWGTEAFF. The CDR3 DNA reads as TGCGCCAGCAGCCAAGATGTTGGTTGGGGGACTGAAGCTTTCTTT.

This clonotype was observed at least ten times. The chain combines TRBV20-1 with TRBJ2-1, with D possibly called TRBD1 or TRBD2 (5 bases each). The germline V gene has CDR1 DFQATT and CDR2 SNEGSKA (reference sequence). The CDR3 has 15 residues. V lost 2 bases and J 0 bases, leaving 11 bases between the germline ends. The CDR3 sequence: CSARKAGSSYNEQFF. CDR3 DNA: TGCAGTGCTAGAAAGGCAGGGAGCTCCTACAATGAGCAGTTCTTC.

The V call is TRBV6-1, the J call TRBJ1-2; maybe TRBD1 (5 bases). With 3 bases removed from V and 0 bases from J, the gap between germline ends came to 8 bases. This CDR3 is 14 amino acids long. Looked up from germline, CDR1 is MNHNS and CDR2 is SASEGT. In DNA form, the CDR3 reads TGTGCCAGCAGTGAGGCGACAGCTAACTATGGCTACACCTTC. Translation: CASSEATANYGYTF.

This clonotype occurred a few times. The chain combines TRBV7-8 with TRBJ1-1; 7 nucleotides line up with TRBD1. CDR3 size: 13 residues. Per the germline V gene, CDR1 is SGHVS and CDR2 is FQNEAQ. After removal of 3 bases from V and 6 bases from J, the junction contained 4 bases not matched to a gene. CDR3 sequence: CASSFDRAAEAFF. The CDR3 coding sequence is TGTGCCAGCAGCTTTGACAGGGCGGCTGAAGCTTTCTTT.

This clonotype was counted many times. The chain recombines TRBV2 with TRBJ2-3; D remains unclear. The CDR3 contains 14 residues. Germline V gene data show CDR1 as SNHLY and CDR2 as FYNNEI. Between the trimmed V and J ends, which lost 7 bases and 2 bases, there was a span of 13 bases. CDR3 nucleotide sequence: TGTGCCAGCAATCCACTGAGGCTCACAGATACGCAGTATTTT. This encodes CASNPLRLTDTQYF.

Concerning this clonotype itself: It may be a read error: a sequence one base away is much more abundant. The CDR3 is CASSDKDRVVPPLHF. CDR3 bases: TGTGCCAGCAGTGACAAAGACAGGGTGGTCCCACCCCTCCACTTT. This chain uses TRBV6-1 with TRBJ1-6; 7 bases are a match to TRBD1. This CDR3 has 15 amino acids. V was pared by 3 bases and J by 11 bases, with 10 bases of the junction left unmatched. CDR1 and CDR2 from the germline V gene are MNHNS and SASEGT.

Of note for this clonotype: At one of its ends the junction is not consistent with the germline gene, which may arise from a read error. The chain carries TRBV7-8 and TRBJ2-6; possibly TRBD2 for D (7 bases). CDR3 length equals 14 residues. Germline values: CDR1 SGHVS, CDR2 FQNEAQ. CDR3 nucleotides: TGTGCCAGCAGCTTAGCGCATGGGGGGGACACTGAAGCTTTC. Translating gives CASSLAHGGDTEAF.

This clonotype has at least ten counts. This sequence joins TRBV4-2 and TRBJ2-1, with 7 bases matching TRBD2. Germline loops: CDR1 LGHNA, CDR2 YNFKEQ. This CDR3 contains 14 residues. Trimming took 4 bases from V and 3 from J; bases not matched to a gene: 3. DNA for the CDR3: TGTGCCAGCAGCCGAGCGGGGAACTACAATGAGCAGTTCTTC. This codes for CASSRAGNYNEQFF.

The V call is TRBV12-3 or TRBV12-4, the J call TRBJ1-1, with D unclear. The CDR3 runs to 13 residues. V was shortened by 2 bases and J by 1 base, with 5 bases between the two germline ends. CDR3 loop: CASSLYPNTEAFF. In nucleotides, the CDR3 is TGTGCCAGCAGTTTATATCCGAACACTGAAGCTTTCTTT.

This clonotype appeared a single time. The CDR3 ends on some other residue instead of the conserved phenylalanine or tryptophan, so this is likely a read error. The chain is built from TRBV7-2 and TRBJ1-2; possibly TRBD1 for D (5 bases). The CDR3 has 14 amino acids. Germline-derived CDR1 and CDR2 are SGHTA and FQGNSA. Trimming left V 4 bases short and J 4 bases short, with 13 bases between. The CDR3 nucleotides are TGTGCCAGCAGCTCGCATAGGGGCGGCTATGGCTACACCCTC. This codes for CASSSHRGGYGYTL.

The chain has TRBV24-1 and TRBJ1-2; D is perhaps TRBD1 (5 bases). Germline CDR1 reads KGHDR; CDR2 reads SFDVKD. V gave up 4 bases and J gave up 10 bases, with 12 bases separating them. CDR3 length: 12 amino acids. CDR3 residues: CATSDLTDDYTF. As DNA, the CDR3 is TGTGCCACCAGTGACCTGACAGATGACTACACCTTC.

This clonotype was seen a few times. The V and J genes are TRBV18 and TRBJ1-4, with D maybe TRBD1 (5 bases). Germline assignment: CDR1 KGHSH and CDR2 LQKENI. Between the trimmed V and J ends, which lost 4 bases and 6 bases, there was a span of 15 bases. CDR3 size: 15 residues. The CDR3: CASSLTGTVDEKLFF. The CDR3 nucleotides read TGTGCCAGCTCACTTACCGGGACGGTAGATGAAAAACTGTTTTTT. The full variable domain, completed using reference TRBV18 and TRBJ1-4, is NAGVMQNPRHLVRRRGQEARLRCSPMKGHSHVYWYRQLPEEGLKFMVYLQKENIIDESGMPKERFSAEFPKEGPSILRIQQVVRGDSAAYFCASSLTGTVDEKLFFGSGTQLSVL.

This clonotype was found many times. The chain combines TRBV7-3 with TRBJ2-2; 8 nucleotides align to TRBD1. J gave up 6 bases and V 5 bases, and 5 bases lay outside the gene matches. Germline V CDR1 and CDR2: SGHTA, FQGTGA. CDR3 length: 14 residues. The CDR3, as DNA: TGTGCCAGCAGCCCAACAGGGGGGCCCGGGGAGCTGTTTTTT. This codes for CASSPTGGPGELFF. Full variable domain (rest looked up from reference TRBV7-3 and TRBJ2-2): GAGVSQTPSNKVTEKGKYVELRCDPISGHTALYWYRQSLGQGPEFLIYFQGTGAADDSGLPNDRFFAVRPEGSVSTLKIQRTERGDSAVYLCASSPTGGPGELFFGEGSRLTVL.

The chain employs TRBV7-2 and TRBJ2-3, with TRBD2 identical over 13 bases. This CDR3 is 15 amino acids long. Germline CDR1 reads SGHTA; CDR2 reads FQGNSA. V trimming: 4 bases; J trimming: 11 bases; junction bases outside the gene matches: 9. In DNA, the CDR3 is TGTGCCAGCAGCTCGACTAGCGGGGGGTGGGATGAGCAGTATTTT. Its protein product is CASSSTSGGWDEQYF.

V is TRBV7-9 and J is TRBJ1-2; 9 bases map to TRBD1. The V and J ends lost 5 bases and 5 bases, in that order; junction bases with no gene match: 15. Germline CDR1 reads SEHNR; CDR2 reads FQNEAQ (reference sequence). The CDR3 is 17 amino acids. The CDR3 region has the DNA TGTGCCAGCAGCGGAAACCGGGACAGGGTCGGGCAATATGGCTACACCTTC. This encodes CASSGNRDRVGQYGYTF.

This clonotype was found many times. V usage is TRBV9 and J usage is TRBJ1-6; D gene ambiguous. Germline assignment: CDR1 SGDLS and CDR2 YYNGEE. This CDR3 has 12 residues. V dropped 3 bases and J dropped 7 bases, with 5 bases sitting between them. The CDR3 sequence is CASSAGNSPLHF. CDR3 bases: TGTGCCAGCAGCGCCGGAAATTCACCCCTCCACTTT.

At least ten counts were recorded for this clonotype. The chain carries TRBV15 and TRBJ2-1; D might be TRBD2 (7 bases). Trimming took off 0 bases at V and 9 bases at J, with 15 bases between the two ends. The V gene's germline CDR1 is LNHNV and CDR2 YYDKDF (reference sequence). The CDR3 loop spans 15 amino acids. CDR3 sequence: CATSRDIAGAPEQFF. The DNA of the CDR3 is TGTGCCACCAGCAGAGATATTGCGGGGGCGCCTGAGCAGTTCTTC.

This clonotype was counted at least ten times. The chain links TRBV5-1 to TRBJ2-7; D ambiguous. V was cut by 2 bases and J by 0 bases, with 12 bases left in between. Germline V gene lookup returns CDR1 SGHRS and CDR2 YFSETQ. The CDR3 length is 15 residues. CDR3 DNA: TGCGCCAGCAGCTTCGGGCTCGTCGACTCCTACGAGCAGTACTTC. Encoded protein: CASSFGLVDSYEQYF. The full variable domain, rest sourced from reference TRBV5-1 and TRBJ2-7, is KAGVTQTPRYLIKTRGQQVTLSCSPISGHRSVSWYQQTPGQGLQFLFEYFSETQRNKGNFPGRFSGRQFSNSRSEMNVSTLELGDSALYLCASSFGLVDSYEQYFGPGTRLTVT.

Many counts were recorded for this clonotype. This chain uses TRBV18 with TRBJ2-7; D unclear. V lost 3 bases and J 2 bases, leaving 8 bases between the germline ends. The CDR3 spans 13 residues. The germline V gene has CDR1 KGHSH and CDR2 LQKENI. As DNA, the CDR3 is TGTGCCAGCTCACCCCTAGAAGCCTACGAGCAGTACTTC. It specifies CASSPLEAYEQYF.

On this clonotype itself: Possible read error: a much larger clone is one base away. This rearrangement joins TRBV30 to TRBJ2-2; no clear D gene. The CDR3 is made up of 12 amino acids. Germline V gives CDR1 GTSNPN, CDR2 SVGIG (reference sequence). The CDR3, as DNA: TGTGCCCGGAGTGCTGTATCCGGGGAGCTGTTTTTT. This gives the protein CARSAVSGELFF.

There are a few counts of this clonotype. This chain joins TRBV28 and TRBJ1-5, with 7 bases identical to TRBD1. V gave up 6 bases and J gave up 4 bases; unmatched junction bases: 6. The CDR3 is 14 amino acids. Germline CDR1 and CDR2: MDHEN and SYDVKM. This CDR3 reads CASRGAGQNQPQHF. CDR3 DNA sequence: TGTGCCAGCAGAGGGGCGGGACAGAATCAGCCCCAGCATTTT.

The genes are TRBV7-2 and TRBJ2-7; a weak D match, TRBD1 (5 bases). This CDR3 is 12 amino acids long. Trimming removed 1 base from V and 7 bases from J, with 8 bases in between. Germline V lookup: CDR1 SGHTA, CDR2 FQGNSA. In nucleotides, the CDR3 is TGTGCCAGCAGCTTAGTAGGGGCTGAGCAGTACTTC. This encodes CASSLVGAEQYF.